Listed below are T cell receptor beta chains from one sample, sequenced in a study of cytomegalovirus exposure and HLA in healthy donors. Assay: immunoSEQ multiplex PCR; the TCRdb copy retains only in-frame clones and omits some. The sample holds 210,000 or so clones, over 65% seen once. Sequenced input: PBMCs. These receptor sequences come from a young man in good health and CMV-seronegative. Both conserved end residues are part of each CDR3. Clone size is shown for a subset of rows, as once, few, many or a class of expanded clone.

>TRBJ1-5|.|TRBV6-5
CASSPTGRNQPQHF
>TRBJ2-2|.|TRBV27
CASSLHRDSNTGELFF
>TRBJ1-1|few|TRBV5-4
CASSSAGLNTEAFF
>TRBJ2-1|.|TRBV6-1
CASSEGGLAGRQFF
>TRBJ2-3|.|TRBV7-2
CASRNRLSTDTQYF
>TRBJ1-1|.|TRBV2
CASSEAGQGAPEAFF
>TRBJ2-1|.|TRBV12-5
CASGRGNEQFF
>TRBJ1-1|.|TRBV2
CASAKDRSTEAFF
>TRBJ2-1|.|TRBV14
CASSQSINEQFF
>TRBJ1-1|.|TRBV19
CASSIMCHRAPGMAFF
>TRBJ2-7|few|TRBV7-9
CASSSGHSYEQYF
>TRBJ1-2|.|TRBV20-1
CSAVGYYGYTF
>TRBJ2-2|.|TRBV18
CASSPPGVNTGELFF
>TRBJ1-4|.|TRBV5-1
CASSFSSWTGGNEKLFF
>TRBJ2-2|once|TRBV27
CASRRQGIDTGELFF
>TRBJ1-2|.|TRBV5-1
CASSFQDSYGYTF
>TRBJ2-7|.|TRBV19
CASSFAGGPYEQYF
>TRBJ1-5|.|TRBV15
CATSRDLATGNQPQHF
>TRBJ2-7|.|TRBV19
CASSTLGQGGYEQYF
>TRBJ2-5|once|TRBV5-1
CASSSPGGETQYF
>TRBJ2-7|few|TRBV28
CASSLNTGYEQYF
>TRBJ1-6|.|TRBV5-1
CASSLGSPGTAYNSPLHF
>TRBJ1-1|.|TRBV30
CAWSPRGVEAFF
>TRBJ2-2|few|TRBV30
CAWASSGTFRARELFF
>TRBJ2-3|.|TRBV7-9
CASSFKGTGKTTDTQYF
>TRBJ1-2|once|TRBV7-6
CASSQEESDYGYTF
>TRBJ2-7|.|TRBV5-1
CASSLVPGSEQYF
>TRBJ1-2|.|TRBV7-9
CASSLARQGVEAYTF
>TRBJ1-1|.|TRBV20-1
CSAYGGPRAFF
>TRBJ2-5|.|TRBV30
CAWSETSTQYF
>TRBJ1-1|.|TRBV7-9
CASSRTGNTEAFF